The present T cell receptor beta chain was sequenced within a study of type 1 regulatory T cells. The wider study: T-allo10 is a Tr1-enriched, alloantigen-specific CD4 T cell product made in vitro. Study results and caveats: Compared with non-Tr1 cells, Tr1 cells showed a narrower TCR repertoire.

In regard to this clonotype: Its antigen remains unknown. A read error may account for a junction end that differs from germline.

TCRdb fed the reads into MiXCR, producing one record per CDR3 protein. The sample records about 60,000 distinct CDR3 sequences, more than 45% being singletons. The CDR3 runs 15 residues. From germline, CDR1 is SGHTA and CDR2 FQGNSA. This receptor was taken from a human donor in good health. The rearrangement joins TRBV7-2 to TRBJ2-1; 11 bases align to TRBD1. Sequenced material: cultured non-Tr1 T cells, either the whole culture or a sorted T cell fraction (not recorded which). The CDR3 is CASSLSRTGGGEQFF. The CDR3 coding sequence is TGTGCCAGCAGCTTATCGCGGACAGGGGGCGGTGAGCAATTCTTC.